This TCR beta chain was observed in a study of cytomegalovirus exposure and HLA in healthy donors. Study findings and constraints: A later analysis by the authors found several of the most significant clusters apparently linked to common viral pathogens. One variant, a missense change in DCLRE1C, was linked in a later analysis to TCR beta V- and J-gene trimming. Reportedly, cytomegalovirus status was diagnosed with high sensitivity and specificity.

This clone was seen once. As yet, its antigen is unknown. PCR primers comprised 60 Vbeta and 13 Jbeta primers. TCRdb's copy holds only in-frame clones and misses some; the assay was immunoSEQ multiplex PCR. Of 100,000 or so clones listed, around 78% are singletons. This CDR3 region has 12 residues. Trimming took 6 bases from V and 2 from J, leaving 8 bases between them. The germline V gene has CDR1 SQVTM and CDR2 ANQGSEA. The sequencing input was PBMCs. The receptor comes from a middle-aged woman in good health and CMV-seropositive. The V call is TRBV29-1, the J call TRBJ1-5; D uncertain. The CDR3 sequence: CSVTAGNQPQHF. CDR3 bases: TGCAGCGTAACAGCGGGCAATCAGCCCCAGCATTTT. The whole variable domain, remainder taken from reference TRBV29-1 and TRBJ1-5, is SAVISQKPSRDICQRGTSLTIQCQVDSQVTMMFWYRQQPGQSLTLIATANQGSEATYESGFVIDKFPISRPNLTFSTLTVSNMSPEDSSIYLCSVTAGNQPQHFGDGTRLSIL.